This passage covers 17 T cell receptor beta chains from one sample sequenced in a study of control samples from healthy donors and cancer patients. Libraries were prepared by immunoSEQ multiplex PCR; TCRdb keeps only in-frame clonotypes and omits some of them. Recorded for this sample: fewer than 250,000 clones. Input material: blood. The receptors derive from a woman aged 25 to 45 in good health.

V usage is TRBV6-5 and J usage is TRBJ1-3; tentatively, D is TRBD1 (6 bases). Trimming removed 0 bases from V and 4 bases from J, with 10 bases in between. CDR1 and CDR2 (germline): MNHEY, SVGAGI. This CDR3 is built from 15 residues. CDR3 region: CASSYSMGAGNTIYF. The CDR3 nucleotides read TGTGCCAGCAGTTACTCGATGGGGGCCGGAAACACCATATATTTT.

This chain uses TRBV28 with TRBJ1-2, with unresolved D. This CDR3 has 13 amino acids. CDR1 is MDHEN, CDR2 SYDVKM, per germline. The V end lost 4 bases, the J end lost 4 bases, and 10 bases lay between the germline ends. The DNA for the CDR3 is TGTGCCAGCAGTTCGAGGGAAGGCTATGGCTACACCTTC. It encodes CASSSREGYGYTF.

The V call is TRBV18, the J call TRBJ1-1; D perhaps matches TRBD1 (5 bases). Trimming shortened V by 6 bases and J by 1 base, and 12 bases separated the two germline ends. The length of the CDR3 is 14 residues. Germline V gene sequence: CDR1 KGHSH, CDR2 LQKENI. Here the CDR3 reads CASSGQGRNTEAFF. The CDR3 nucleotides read TGTGCCAGCTCGGGGCAGGGTAGGAACACTGAAGCTTTCTTT.

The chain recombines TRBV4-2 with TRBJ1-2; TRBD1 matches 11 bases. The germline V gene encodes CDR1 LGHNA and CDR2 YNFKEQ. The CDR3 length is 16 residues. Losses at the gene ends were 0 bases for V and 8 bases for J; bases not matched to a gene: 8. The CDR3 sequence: CASSQDPGQGARGYTF. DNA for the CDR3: TGTGCCAGCAGCCAAGATCCAGGACAGGGGGCGCGAGGCTACACCTTC.

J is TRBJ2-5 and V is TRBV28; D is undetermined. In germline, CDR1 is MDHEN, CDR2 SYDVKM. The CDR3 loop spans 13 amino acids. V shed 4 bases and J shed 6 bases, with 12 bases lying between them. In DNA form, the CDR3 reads TGTGCCAGCAGTTCCCACATTGACCAGACCCAGTACTTC. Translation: CASSSHIDQTQYF.

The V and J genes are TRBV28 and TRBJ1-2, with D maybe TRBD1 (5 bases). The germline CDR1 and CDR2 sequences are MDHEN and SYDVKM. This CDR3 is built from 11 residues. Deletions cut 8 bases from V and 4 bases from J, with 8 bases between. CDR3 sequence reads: CASGRGYGYTF. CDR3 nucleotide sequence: TGTGCCAGCGGTAGGGGCTATGGCTACACCTTC.

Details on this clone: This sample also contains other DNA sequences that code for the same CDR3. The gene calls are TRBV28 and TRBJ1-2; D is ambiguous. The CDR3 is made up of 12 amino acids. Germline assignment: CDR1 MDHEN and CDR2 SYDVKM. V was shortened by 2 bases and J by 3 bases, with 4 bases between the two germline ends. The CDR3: CASSLDHYGYTF. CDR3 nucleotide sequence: TGTGCCAGCAGTTTAGACCACTATGGCTACACCTTC.

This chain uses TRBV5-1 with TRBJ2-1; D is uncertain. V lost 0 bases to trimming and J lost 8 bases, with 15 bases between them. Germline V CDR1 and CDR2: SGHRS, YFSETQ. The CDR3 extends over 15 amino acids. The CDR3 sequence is CASSLVAPTQDEQFF. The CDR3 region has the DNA TGCGCCAGCAGCTTGGTGGCCCCTACTCAGGATGAGCAGTTCTTC.

The CDR3 protein is CASSGDAKNIQYF. CDR3 nucleotide sequence: TGCGCCAGCAGCGGGGATGCCAAAAACATTCAGTACTTC. V is TRBV5-1 and J is TRBJ2-4; D ambiguous. V was shortened by 4 bases and J by 1 base, with 6 bases between the two germline ends. CDR1 and CDR2 (germline): SGHRS, YFSETQ. The CDR3 has 13 amino acids.

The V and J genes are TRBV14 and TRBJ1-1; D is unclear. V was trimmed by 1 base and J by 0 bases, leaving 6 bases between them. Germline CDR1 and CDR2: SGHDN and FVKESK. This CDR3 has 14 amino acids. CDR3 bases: TGTGCCAGCAGCCAAGCCAGGATGAACACTGAAGCTTTCTTT. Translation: CASSQARMNTEAFF. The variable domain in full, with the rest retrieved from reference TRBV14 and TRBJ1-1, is EAGVTQFPSHSVIEKGQTVTLRCDPISGHDNLYWYRRVMGKEIKFLLHFVKESKQDESGMPNNRFLAERTGGTYSTLKVQPAELEDSGVYFCASSQARMNTEAFFGQGTRLTVV.

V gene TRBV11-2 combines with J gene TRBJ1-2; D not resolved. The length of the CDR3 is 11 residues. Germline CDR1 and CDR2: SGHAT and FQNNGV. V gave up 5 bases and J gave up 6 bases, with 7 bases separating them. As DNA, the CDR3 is TGTGCCAGCAGCCCCTCTGATGGCTACACCTTC. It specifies CASSPSDGYTF.

CDR3 region: CASSFPPPAGRYRTYEQYF. DNA for the CDR3: TGTGCCAGCAGCTTTCCCCCCCCCGCGGGACGTTATCGCACCTACGAGCAGTACTTC. The gene calls are TRBV7-2 and TRBJ2-7, with a tentative D call TRBD2 (6 bases). The CDR3 runs to 19 residues. Trimming left V 3 bases short and J 2 bases short, with 26 bases between. Germline V lookup: CDR1 SGHTA, CDR2 FQGNSA. Filled out from reference TRBV7-2 and TRBJ2-7, the complete variable domain reads GAGVSQSPSNKVTEKGKDVELRCDPISGHTALYWYRQSLGQGLEFLIYFQGNSAPDKSGLPSDRFSAERTGGSVSTLTIQRTQQEDSAVYLCASSFPPPAGRYRTYEQYFGPGTRLTVT.

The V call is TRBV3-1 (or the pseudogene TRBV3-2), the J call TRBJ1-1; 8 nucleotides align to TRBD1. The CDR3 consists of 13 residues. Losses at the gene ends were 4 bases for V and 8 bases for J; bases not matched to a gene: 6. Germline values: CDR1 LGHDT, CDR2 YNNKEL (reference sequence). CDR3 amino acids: CASSPGTGPEAFF. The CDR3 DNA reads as TGTGCCAGCAGCCCTGGGACAGGCCCAGAAGCTTTCTTT.

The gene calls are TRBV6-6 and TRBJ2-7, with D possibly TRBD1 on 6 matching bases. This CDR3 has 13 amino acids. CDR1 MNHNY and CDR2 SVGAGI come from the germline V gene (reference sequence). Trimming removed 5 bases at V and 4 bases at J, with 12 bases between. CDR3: CASSATTGYEQYF. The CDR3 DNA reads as TGTGCCAGCAGTGCCACCACAGGGTACGAGCAGTACTTC.

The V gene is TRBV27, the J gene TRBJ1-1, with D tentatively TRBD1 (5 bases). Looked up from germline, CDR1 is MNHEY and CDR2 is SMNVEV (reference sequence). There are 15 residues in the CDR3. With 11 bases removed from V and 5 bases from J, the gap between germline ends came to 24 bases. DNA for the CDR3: TGTGCCGTCAGTAGGGGAACAGGTAGTCTAACTGAAGCTTTCTTT. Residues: CAVSRGTGSLTEAFF.

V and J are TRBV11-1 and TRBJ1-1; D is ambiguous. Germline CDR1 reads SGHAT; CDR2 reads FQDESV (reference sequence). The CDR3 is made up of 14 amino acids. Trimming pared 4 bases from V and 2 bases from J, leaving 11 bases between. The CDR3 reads CASSSRVINTEAFF. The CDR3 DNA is TGTGCCAGCAGCTCCCGGGTAATTAACACTGAAGCTTTCTTT.

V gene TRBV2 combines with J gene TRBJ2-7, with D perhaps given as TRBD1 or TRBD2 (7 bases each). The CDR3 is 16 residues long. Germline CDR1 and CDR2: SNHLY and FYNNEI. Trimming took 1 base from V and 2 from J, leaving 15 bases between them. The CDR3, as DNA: TGTGCCAGCAGTGAAGGGCAGGGGGGGACAACCTACGAGCAGTACTTC. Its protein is CASSEGQGGTTYEQYF. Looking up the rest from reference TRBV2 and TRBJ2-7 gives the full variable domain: EPEVTQTPSHQVTQMGQEVILRCVPISNHLYFYWYRQILGQKVEFLVSFYNNEISEKSEIFDDQFSVERPDGSNFTLKIRSTKLEDSAMYFCASSEGQGGTTYEQYFGPGTRLTVT.